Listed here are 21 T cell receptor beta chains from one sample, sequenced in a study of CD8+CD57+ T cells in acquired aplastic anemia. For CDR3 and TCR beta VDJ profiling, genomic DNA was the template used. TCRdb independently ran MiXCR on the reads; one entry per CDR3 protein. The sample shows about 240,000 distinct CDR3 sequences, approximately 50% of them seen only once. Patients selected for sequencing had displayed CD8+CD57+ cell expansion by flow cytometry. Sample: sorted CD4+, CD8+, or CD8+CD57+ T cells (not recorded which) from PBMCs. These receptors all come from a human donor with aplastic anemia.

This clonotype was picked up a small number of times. The DNA for the CDR3 is TGTGCCAGCACACTAGCGGAGAACACAGATACGCAGTATTTT. As protein: CASTLAENTDTQYF. The V call is TRBV2, the J call TRBJ2-3; 8 bases agree with TRBD2. V lost 7 bases and J lost 2; bases outside the gene matches: 5. In germline, CDR1 is SNHLY, CDR2 FYNNEI. This CDR3 is built from 14 residues.

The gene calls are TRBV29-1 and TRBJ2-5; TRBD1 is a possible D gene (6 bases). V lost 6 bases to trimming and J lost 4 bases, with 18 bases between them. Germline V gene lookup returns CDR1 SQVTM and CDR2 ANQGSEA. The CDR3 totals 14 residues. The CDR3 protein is CSVGRWGQRETQYF. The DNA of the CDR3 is TGCAGCGTCGGCCGATGGGGGCAGCGAGAGACCCAGTACTTC.

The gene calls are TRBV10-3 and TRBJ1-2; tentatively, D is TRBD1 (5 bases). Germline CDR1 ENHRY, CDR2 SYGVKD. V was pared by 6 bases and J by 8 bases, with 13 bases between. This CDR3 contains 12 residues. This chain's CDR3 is CAIRAGYGGYTF. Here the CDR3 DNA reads TGTGCCATCAGAGCAGGGTACGGAGGCTACACCTTC.

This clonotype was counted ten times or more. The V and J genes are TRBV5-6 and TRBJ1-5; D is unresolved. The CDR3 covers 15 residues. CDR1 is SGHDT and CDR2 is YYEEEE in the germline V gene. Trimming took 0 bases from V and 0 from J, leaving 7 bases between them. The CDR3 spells CASSLGVYSNQPQHF. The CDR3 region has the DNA TGTGCCAGCAGCTTGGGCGTGTATAGCAATCAGCCCCAGCATTTT.

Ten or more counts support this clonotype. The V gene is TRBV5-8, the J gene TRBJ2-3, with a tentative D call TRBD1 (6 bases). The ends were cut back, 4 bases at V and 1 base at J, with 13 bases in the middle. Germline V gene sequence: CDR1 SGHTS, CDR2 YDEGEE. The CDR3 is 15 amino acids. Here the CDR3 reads CASSPRGKCTDTQYF. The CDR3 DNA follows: TGTGCCAGCAGCCCCAGGGGCAAGTGCACAGATACGCAGTATTTT.

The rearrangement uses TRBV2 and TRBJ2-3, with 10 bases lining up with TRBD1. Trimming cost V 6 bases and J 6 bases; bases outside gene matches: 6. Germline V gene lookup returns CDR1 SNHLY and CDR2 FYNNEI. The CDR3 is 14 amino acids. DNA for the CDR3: TGTGCCAGCAGGCCGGGACAGGGGTTCGATACGCAGTATTTT. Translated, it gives CASRPGQGFDTQYF. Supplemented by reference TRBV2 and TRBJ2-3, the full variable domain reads EPEVTQTPSHQVTQMGQEVILRCVPISNHLYFYWYRQILGQKVEFLVSFYNNEISEKSEIFDDQFSVERPDGSNFTLKIRSTKLEDSAMYFCASRPGQGFDTQYFGPGTRLTVL.

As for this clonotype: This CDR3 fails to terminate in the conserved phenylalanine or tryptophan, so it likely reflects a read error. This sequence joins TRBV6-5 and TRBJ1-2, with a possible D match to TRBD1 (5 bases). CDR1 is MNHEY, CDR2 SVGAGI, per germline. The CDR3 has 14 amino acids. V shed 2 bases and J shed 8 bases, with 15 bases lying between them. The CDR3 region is CASSYDSQPGGYTL. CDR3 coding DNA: TGTGCCAGCAGTTACGACAGCCAACCAGGGGGCTACACCCTC.

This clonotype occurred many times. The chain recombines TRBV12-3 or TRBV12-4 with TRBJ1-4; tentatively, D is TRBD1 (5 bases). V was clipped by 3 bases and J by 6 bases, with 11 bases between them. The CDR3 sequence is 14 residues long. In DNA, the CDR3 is TGTGCCAGCAGTTTGAGGGACCGTCATGAAAAACTGTTTTTT. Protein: CASSLRDRHEKLFF.

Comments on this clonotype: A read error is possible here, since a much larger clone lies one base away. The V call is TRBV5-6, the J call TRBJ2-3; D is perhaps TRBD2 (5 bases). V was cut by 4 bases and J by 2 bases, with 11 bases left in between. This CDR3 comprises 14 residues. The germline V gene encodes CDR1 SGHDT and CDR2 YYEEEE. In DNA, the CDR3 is TGTGCCAGCAGCCGCCTCGGGGACACAGATACGCAGTATTTT. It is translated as CASSRLGDTDTQYF. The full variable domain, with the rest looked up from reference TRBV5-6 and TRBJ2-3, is DAGVTQSPTHLIKTRGQQVTLRCSPKSGHDTVSWYQQALGQGPQFIFQYYEEEERQRGNFPDRFSGHQFPNYSSELNVNALLLGDSALYLCASSRLGDTDTQYFGPGTRLTVL.

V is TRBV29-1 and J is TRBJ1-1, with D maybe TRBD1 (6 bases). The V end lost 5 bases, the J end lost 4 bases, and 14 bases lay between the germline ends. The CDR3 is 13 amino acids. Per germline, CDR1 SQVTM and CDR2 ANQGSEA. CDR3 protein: CSVRQDRTTEAFF. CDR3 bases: TGCAGCGTTCGACAGGATCGGACCACTGAAGCTTTCTTT.

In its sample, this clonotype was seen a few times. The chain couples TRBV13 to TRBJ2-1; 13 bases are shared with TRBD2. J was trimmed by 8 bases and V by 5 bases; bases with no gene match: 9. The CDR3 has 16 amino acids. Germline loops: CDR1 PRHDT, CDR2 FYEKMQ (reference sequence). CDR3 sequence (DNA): TGTGCCAGCAGCCTTCGGACTAGCGGGAGTAATCATGAGCAGTTCTTC. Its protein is CASSLRTSGSNHEQFF. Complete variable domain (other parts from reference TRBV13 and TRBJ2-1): AAGVIQSPRHLIKEKRETATLKCYPIPRHDTVYWYQQGPGQDPQFLISFYEKMQSDKGSIPDRFSAQQFSDYHSELNMSSLELGDSALYFCASSLRTSGSNHEQFFGPGTRLTVL.

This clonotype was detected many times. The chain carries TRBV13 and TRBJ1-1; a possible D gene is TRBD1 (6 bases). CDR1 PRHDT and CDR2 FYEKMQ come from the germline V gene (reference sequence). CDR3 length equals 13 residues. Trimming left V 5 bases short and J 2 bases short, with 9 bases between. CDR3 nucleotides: TGTGCCAGCAGCGAGGGACACAACACTGAAGCTTTCTTT. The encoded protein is CASSEGHNTEAFF.

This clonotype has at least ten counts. CDR3 loop: CASTPGTGSSYEQYF. CDR3 in DNA: TGTGCCAGCACCCCCGGGACGGGGAGCTCCTACGAGCAGTACTTC. This sequence joins TRBV7-8 and TRBJ2-7, with D perhaps given as TRBD1 or TRBD2 (5 bases each). CDR1 and CDR2 (germline): SGHVS, FQNEAQ. CDR3 size: 15 residues. V was cut by 7 bases and J by 0 bases, with 16 bases left in between.

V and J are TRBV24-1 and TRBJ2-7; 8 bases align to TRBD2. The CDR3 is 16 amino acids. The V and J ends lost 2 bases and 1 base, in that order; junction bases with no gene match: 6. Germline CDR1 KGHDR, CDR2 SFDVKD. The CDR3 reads CATSDSGLGSSYEQYF. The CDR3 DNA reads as TGTGCCACCAGTGATTCGGGACTAGGCAGTTCCTACGAGCAGTACTTC.

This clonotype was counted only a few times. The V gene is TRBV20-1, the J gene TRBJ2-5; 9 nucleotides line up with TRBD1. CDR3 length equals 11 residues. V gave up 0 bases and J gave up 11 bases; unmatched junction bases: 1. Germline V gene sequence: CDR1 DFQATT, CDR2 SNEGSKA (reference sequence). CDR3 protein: CSAREDRGQYF. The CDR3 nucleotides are TGCAGTGCTAGAGAAGACAGGGGGCAGTACTTC.

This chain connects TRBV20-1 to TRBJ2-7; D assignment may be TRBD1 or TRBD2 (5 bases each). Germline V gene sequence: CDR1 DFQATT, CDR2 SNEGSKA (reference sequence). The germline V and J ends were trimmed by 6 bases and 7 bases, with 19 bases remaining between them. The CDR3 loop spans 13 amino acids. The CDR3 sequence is CSAIGAHPEEQYF. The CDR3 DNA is TGCAGTGCAATCGGGGCCCATCCGGAGGAGCAGTACTTC.

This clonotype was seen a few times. In DNA form, the CDR3 reads TGCAGCGTGATTGGGTCTGGGGCCAACGTCCTGACTTTC. Translation: CSVIGSGANVLTF. The genes are TRBV29-1 and TRBJ2-6; D is uncertain. Germline loops: CDR1 SQVTM, CDR2 ANQGSEA. The CDR3 extends over 13 amino acids. V was clipped by 6 bases and J by 1 base, with 7 bases between them.

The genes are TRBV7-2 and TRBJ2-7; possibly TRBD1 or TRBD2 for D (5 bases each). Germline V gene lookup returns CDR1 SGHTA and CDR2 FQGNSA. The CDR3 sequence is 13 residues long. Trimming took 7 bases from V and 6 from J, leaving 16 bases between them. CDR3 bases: TGTGCCAGCATCGACAGAGGGAATCTCGAGCAGTACTTC. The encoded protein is CASIDRGNLEQYF.

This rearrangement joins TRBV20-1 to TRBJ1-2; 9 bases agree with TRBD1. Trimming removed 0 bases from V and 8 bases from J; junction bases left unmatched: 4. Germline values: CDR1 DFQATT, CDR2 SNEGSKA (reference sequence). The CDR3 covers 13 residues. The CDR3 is CSARDGTGSGYTF. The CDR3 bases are TGCAGTGCTAGAGACGGGACAGGGTCCGGCTACACCTTC.

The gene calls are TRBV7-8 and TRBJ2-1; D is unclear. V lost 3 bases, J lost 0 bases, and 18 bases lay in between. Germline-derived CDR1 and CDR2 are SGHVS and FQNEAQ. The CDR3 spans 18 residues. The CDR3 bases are TGTGCCAGCAGCTTTGGTGGCAGTAAAAGGGTCTCCTACAATGAGCAGTTCTTC. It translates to CASSFGGSKRVSYNEQFF.

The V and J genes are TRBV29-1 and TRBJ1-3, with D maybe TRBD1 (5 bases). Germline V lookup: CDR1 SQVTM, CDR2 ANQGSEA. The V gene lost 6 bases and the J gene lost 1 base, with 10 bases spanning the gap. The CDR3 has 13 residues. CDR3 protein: CSVHSGSGNTIYF. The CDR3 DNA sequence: TGCAGCGTGCACTCAGGGTCTGGAAACACCATATATTTT.